One and the same sample provided the 21 T cell receptor beta chains below, sequenced in a study of shared clonotypes between healthy human individuals (dated by TCRdb to about 2020). Libraries were prepared through the immunoSEQ multiplex PCR assay. TCRdb mirrors the immuneACCESS table, restricted to in-frame sequences. Some clones are absent from its copies; in checked studies, under half trace to an unresolved V gene, and the reason for the others is unknown. A total of more than 2,000,000 clones appear in this sample, roughly 93% of them only once. The top ten constitute 0.39% of the sample. Specimen: naive CD4+ T cells from PBMCs. The cell subset or site tag for this specimen amounts to: CD45RA+ positively selected. The receptors come from a man between 18 and 35 years old in good health. Some clones in this sample may be carry-over from other donors' samples.

V gene TRBV12-5 combines with J gene TRBJ1-1, with D tentatively TRBD1 (6 bases). Trimming took off 7 bases at V and 1 base at J, with 16 bases between the two ends. The CDR3 runs to 15 residues. Germline loops: CDR1 LGHNT, CDR2 FRNRAP. The DNA for the CDR3 is TGTGCTAGTGCCGAGGGGGGGCTAGGGAACACTGAAGCTTTCTTT. Protein: CASAEGGLGNTEAFF.

Here the CDR3 DNA reads TGTGCCAGCAGCGTAGCTCCAGCAAGAAAATCTGGGGCCAACGTCCTGACTTTC. This encodes CASSVAPARKSGANVLTF. The chain is built from TRBV9 and TRBJ2-6; D not certain. The CDR3 is made up of 18 amino acids. Between the trimmed V and J ends, which lost 0 bases and 1 base, there was a span of 14 bases. CDR1 is SGDLS and CDR2 is YYNGEE in the germline V gene.

This sequence joins TRBV7-9 and TRBJ2-7; 9 positions match TRBD1. The V gene's germline CDR1 is SEHNR and CDR2 FQNEAQ (reference sequence). This CDR3 is 14 amino acids long. With V trimmed by 4 bases and J by 4 bases, 5 bases remained unmatched. DNA of the CDR3: TGTGCCAGCAGCTCCGGGACAGGGATATACGAGCAGTACTTC. Amino acids: CASSSGTGIYEQYF.

The V call is TRBV14, the J call TRBJ2-7; tentatively, D is TRBD2 (7 bases). Per germline, CDR1 SGHDN and CDR2 FVKESK. The V gene lost 1 base and the J gene lost 3 bases, with 10 bases spanning the gap. This CDR3 spans 14 amino acids. The CDR3 DNA reads as TGTGCCAGCAGCCAAGTAGGGGGGGGCTACGAGCAGTACTTC. The encoded protein is CASSQVGGGYEQYF.

V is TRBV2 and J is TRBJ2-5; D gene unclear. This CDR3 contains 13 residues. Deletions cut 7 bases from V and 5 bases from J, with 14 bases between. Germline V CDR1 and CDR2: SNHLY, FYNNEI. In DNA form, the CDR3 reads TGTGCCAGCACCCTCGAAGGGCGGGAGACCCAGTACTTC. It is translated as CASTLEGRETQYF.

The chain has TRBV11-1 and TRBJ2-7; D might be TRBD2 (6 bases). Germline loops: CDR1 SGHAT, CDR2 FQDESV (reference sequence). This CDR3 comprises 17 residues. V dropped 6 bases and J dropped 2 bases, with 23 bases sitting between them. CDR3 protein: CASSLADWAGFTYEQYF. The CDR3 coding sequence is TGTGCCAGCAGTCTCGCGGACTGGGCGGGATTCACCTACGAGCAGTACTTC.

This chain uses TRBV6-6 with TRBJ1-5; TRBD1 aligns across 8 bases. Trimming at V came to 2 bases and at J to 4 bases, leaving 1 base not matched to a gene. The CDR3 runs to 14 residues. Germline V gene sequence: CDR1 MNHNY, CDR2 SVGAGI (reference sequence). CDR3 sequence reads: CASSYRDRNQPQHF. DNA of the CDR3: TGTGCCAGCAGTTACCGGGACAGGAATCAGCCCCAGCATTTT.

The chain uses TRBV9 and TRBJ2-5; 11 bases align to TRBD2. CDR3 length equals 16 residues. Germline lookup yields CDR1 SGDLS and CDR2 YYNGEE. The V gene end was trimmed by 4 bases and the J gene end by 5 bases; junction bases not matched to a gene: 10. CDR3 DNA: TGTGCCAGCAGCATTGTAGCGGGAGGGCCCGGGGAGACCCAGTACTTC. It encodes CASSIVAGGPGETQYF.

Here the CDR3 reads CASSPVVGGNRGDTEAFF. DNA of the CDR3: TGTGCCAGCTCACCGGTCGTTGGGGGAAACAGGGGAGATACTGAAGCTTTCTTT. This rearrangement joins TRBV18 to TRBJ1-1, with 7 positions matching TRBD1. V lost 3 bases, J lost 5 bases, and 18 bases stayed unmatched. The CDR3 is 18 amino acids. The V gene's germline CDR1 is KGHSH and CDR2 LQKENI.

V and J are TRBV28 and TRBJ2-3; TRBD2 matches at 11 bases. Per germline, CDR1 MDHEN and CDR2 SYDVKM. The CDR3 is 14 amino acids. V lost 7 bases and J lost 5; bases outside the gene matches: 5. The CDR3 loop reads CASKLAGARDTQYF. The DNA of the CDR3 is TGTGCCAGCAAACTAGCGGGGGCCCGAGATACGCAGTATTTT. The entire variable domain, with the rest obtained from reference TRBV28 and TRBJ2-3, is as follows: DVKVTQSSRYLVKRTGEKVFLECVQDMDHENMFWYRQDPGLGLRLIYFSYDVKMKEKGDIPEGYSVSREKKERFSLILESASTNQTSMYLCASKLAGARDTQYFGPGTRLTVL.

The V call is TRBV11-2, the J call TRBJ1-2; D is unresolved. The CDR3 is 12 amino acids. CDR1 is SGHAT, CDR2 FQNNGV, per germline. The V end was cut by 5 bases, the J end by 1 base, with 5 bases between. CDR3 sequence (DNA): TGTGCCAGCAGCAAGAATAACTATGGCTACACCTTC. This encodes CASSKNNYGYTF.

CDR3 loop: CASSAGTHYNEQFF. In DNA form, the CDR3 reads TGTGCCAGCAGCGCGGGGACTCATTACAATGAGCAGTTCTTC. This chain connects TRBV9 to TRBJ2-1, with D possibly being TRBD2 (6 bases). V lost 3 bases and J 4 bases, leaving 11 bases between the germline ends. Germline values: CDR1 SGDLS, CDR2 YYNGEE. The CDR3 length is 14 residues.

The count of this clone is one. Other DNA sequences within the sample encode an identical CDR3. The CDR3 DNA reads TGTGCCAGCAGTTTAGGGCAGGGAAACTATGGCTACACCTTC. As protein: CASSLGQGNYGYTF. The chain recombines TRBV28 with TRBJ1-2, with a weak D call TRBD1 (5 bases). The germline gives CDR1 MDHEN, CDR2 SYDVKM. The CDR3 length is 14 residues. V shed 2 bases and J shed 2 bases, with 9 bases lying between them.

The genes are TRBV27 and TRBJ2-1, with D perhaps matching TRBD2 (5 bases). Germline V gene lookup returns CDR1 MNHEY and CDR2 SMNVEV (reference sequence). The CDR3 spans 15 residues. The germline V and J ends were trimmed by 2 bases and 2 bases, with 10 bases remaining between them. CDR3 sequence reads: CASSLEGTTYNEQFF. As DNA, the CDR3 is TGTGCCAGCAGTTTAGAGGGAACAACCTACAATGAGCAGTTCTTC.

In DNA form, the CDR3 reads TGTGCCAGTAGTTTCCGTCCCGTTTTGACAGGTCCCTCCTACGAGCAGTACTTC. Translating it yields CASSFRPVLTGPSYEQYF. The V gene is TRBV19, the J gene TRBJ2-7, with D perhaps TRBD1 (6 bases). The CDR3 is 18 residues long. The germline V and J ends were trimmed by 5 bases and 0 bases, with 23 bases remaining between them. Per the germline V gene, CDR1 is LNHDA and CDR2 is SQIVND (reference sequence).

In regard to this clone: The same CDR3 arises from other DNA sequences in this sample as well. V is TRBV30 and J is TRBJ1-1, with D perhaps TRBD1 (5 bases). V was shortened by 0 bases and J by 2 bases, with 7 bases between the two germline ends. The CDR3 is 13 residues long. The germline V gene has CDR1 GTSNPN and CDR2 SVGIG (reference sequence). The CDR3 DNA follows: TGTGCCTGGAGTGTAAGGGGAAACACTGAAGCTTTCTTT. It encodes CAWSVRGNTEAFF.

The rearrangement joins TRBV16 to TRBJ2-7; 8 nucleotides match TRBD2. The CDR3 contains 15 residues. The ends lost 4 bases at V and 5 bases at J; junction bases unmatched: 10. CDR1 KGHSY and CDR2 FQNENV come from the germline V gene. CDR3 residues: CASSPRTGGIHEQYF. CDR3 nucleotides: TGTGCCAGCAGCCCCCGGACGGGGGGGATCCACGAGCAGTACTTC. Variable domain in full (rest from reference TRBV16 and TRBJ2-7): GEEVAQTPKHLVRGEGQKAKLYCAPIKGHSYVFWYQQVLKNEFKFLISFQNENVFDETGMPKERFSAKCLPNSPCSLEIQATKLEDSAVYFCASSPRTGGIHEQYFGPGTRLTVT.

There are a few counts of this clone. The V and J genes are TRBV6-4 and TRBJ1-5; D not certain. Per the germline V gene, CDR1 is MRHNA and CDR2 is SNTAGT. The CDR3 is 13 amino acids. The V end lost 7 bases, the J end lost 1 base, and 8 bases lay between the germline ends. The CDR3 region is CASTRVSNQPQHF. The CDR3 nucleotides are TGTGCCAGCACCAGAGTAAGCAATCAGCCCCAGCATTTT.

This rearrangement joins TRBV5-1 to TRBJ2-7; maybe TRBD1 (5 bases). From germline, CDR1 is SGHRS and CDR2 YFSETQ. V lost 4 bases and J 5 bases, leaving 10 bases between the germline ends. There are 12 residues in the CDR3. This CDR3 reads CASSGASNEQYF. The CDR3 DNA follows: TGCGCCAGCAGCGGGGCCTCGAACGAGCAGTACTTC.

The chain combines TRBV5-4 with TRBJ2-4, with 8 bases lining up with TRBD2. Per the germline V gene, CDR1 is SGHNT and CDR2 is YYREEE (reference sequence). The CDR3 runs to 17 residues. Trimming cost V 4 bases and J 0 bases; bases outside gene matches: 9. The CDR3, as DNA: TGTGCCAGCAGCACGGGACCGCGGGGGGTAGCCAAAAACATTCAGTACTTC. This encodes CASSTGPRGVAKNIQYF.

This clone was seen more than once but under ten times. This chain uses TRBV6-5 with TRBJ1-5; D is unresolved. Trimming took off 6 bases at V and 5 bases at J, with 11 bases between the two ends. Per the germline V gene, CDR1 is MNHEY and CDR2 is SVGAGI. The CDR3 extends over 13 amino acids. The DNA for the CDR3 is TGTGCCAGCAGAAGCCGAGAGCATCAGCCCCAGCATTTT. Translated: CASRSREHQPQHF.